There are a few counts of the clone carrying this TCR beta chain. CDR1 and CDR2 from the germline V gene are MNHEY and SMNVEV (reference sequence). The V and J ends lost 2 bases and 5 bases respectively, with 9 bases between them. The CDR3 is 14 amino acids. This sample is drawn from a study of patients and donors after allogeneic stem cell transplantation. MiXCR, run by TCRdb on the RT-PCR reads, gives a single entry per CDR3 protein. The sample contains over 65,000 distinct CDR3 sequences, about 26% of which appear only once. J is TRBJ2-2 and V is TRBV27; maybe TRBD1 (5 bases). This TCR was sampled from a human donor who was either an allogeneic HSCT recipient or a stem cell or donor lymphocyte infusion donor (not recorded which). It is not recorded whose cells these are; they may come from a transplant donor. Specimen: blood, either unsorted or a sorted T cell fraction (not recorded which). CDR3 in amino acids: CASSLQGRTGELFF. CDR3 nucleotide sequence: TGTGCCAGCAGTTTACAGGGTCGGACCGGGGAGCTGTTTTTT.